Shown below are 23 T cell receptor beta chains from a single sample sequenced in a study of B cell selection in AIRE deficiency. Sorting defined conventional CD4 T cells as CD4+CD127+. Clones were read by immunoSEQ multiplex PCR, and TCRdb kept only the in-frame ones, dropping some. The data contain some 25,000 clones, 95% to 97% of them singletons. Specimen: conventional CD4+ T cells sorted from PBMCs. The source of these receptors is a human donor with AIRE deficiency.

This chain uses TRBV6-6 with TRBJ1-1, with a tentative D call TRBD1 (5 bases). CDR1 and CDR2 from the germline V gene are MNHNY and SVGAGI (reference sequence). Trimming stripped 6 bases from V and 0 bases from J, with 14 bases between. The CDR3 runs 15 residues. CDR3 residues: CASRAADRLNTEAFF. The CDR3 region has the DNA TGTGCCAGCAGGGCTGCCGACAGACTGAACACTGAAGCTTTCTTT.

CDR3 bases: TGTGCCAGTAGTTCCCTAGCGAGAAGCACAGATACGCAGTATTTT. This encodes CASSSLARSTDTQYF. The rearrangement uses TRBV19 and TRBJ2-3; the D gene is possibly TRBD2 (6 bases). Germline CDR1 and CDR2: LNHDA and SQIVND (reference sequence). V was cut by 5 bases and J by 0 bases, with 12 bases left in between. The CDR3 spans 15 residues.

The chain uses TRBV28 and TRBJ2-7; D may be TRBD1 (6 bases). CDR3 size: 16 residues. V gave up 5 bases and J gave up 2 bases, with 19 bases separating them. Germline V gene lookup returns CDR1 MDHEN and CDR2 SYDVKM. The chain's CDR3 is CASSDFGGRTAYEQYF. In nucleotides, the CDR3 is TGTGCCAGCAGTGATTTTGGGGGAAGGACAGCCTACGAGCAGTACTTC.

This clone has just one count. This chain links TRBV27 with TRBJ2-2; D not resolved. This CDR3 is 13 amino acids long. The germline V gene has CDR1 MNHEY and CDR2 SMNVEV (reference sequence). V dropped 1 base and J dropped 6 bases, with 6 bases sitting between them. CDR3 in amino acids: CASSLYGAGELFF. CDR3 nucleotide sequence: TGTGCCAGCAGTTTATATGGGGCCGGGGAGCTGTTTTTT.

The CDR3 DNA is TGTGCCAGCAGCTCTGGCGGTCGACTAGCGGGAGGCACCGGGGAGCTGTTTTTT. This codes for CASSSGGRLAGGTGELFF. The chain employs TRBV11-3 and TRBJ2-2; 13 nucleotides align to TRBD2. Germline V CDR1 and CDR2: SGHNT, YENEEA. The CDR3 covers 18 residues. V shed 4 bases, J shed 4 bases, and the junction held 9 bases outside the gene matches.

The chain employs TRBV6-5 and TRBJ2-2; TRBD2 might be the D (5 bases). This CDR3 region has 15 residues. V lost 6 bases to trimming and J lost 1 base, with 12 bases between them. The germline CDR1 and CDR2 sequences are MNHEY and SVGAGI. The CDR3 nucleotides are TGTGCCAGCAGGAGCCTGAGCGGGAACACCGGGGAGCTGTTTTTT. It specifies CASRSLSGNTGELFF.

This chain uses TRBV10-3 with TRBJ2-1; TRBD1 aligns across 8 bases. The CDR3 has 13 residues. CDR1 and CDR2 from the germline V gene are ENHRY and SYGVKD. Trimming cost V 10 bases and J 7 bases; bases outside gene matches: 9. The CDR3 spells CATTGGKENEQFF. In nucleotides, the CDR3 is TGTGCCACCACAGGGGGGAAAGAGAATGAGCAGTTCTTC.

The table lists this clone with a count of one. Here the CDR3 reads CAWSLAGEQFF. The CDR3 DNA sequence: TGTGCCTGGAGCCTAGCGGGGGAGCAGTTCTTC. The rearrangement links TRBV30 to TRBJ2-1, with 9 nucleotides matching TRBD2. The CDR3 is made up of 11 amino acids. Germline V gives CDR1 GTSNPN, CDR2 SVGIG (reference sequence). Germline trimming cut 3 bases from V and 10 bases from J; bases unmatched to any gene: 1.

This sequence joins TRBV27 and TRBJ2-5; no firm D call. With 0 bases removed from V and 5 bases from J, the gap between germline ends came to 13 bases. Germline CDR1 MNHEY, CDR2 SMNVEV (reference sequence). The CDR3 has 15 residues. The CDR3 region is CASSLSGGLVETQYF. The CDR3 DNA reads TGTGCCAGCAGTTTATCGGGTGGGTTAGTGGAGACCCAGTACTTC.

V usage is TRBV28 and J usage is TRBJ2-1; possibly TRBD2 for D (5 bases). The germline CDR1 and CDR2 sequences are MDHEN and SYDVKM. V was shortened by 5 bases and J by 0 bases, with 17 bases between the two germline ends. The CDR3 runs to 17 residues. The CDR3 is CASSVHQGLSSYNEQFF. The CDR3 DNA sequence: TGTGCCAGCAGTGTACATCAAGGACTTAGCTCCTACAATGAGCAGTTCTTC.

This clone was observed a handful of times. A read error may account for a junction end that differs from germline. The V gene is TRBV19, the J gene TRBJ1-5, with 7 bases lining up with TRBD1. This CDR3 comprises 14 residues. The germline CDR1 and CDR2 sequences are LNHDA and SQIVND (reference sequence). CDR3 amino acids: CASSIGQDNQPQHF. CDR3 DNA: TGTGCCAGTAGTATCGGACAGGACAATCAACCCCAGCATTTT.

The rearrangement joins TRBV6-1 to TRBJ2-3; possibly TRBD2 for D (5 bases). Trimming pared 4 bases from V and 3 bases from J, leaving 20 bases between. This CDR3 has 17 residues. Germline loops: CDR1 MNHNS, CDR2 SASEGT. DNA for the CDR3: TGTGCCAGCAGTGCCCCCGCTAGGGCGGCGGGTACAGATACGCAGTATTTT. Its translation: CASSAPARAAGTDTQYF.

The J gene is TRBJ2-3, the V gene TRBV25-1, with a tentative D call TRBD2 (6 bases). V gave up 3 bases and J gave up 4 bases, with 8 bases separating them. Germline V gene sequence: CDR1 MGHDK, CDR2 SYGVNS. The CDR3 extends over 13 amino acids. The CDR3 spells CASSDGGADTQYF. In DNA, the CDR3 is TGTGCCAGCAGTGACGGAGGGGCAGATACGCAGTATTTT.

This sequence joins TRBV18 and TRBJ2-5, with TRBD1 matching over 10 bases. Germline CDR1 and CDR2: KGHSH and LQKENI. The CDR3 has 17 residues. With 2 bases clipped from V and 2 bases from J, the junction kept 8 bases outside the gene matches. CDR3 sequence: CASSPSGTGALQETQYF. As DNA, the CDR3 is TGTGCCAGCTCACCATCCGGGACAGGGGCCCTACAAGAGACCCAGTACTTC. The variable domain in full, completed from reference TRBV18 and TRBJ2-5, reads NAGVMQNPRHLVRRRGQEARLRCSPMKGHSHVYWYRQLPEEGLKFMVYLQKENIIDESGMPKERFSAEFPKEGPSILRIQQVVRGDSAAYFCASSPSGTGALQETQYFGPGTRLLVL.

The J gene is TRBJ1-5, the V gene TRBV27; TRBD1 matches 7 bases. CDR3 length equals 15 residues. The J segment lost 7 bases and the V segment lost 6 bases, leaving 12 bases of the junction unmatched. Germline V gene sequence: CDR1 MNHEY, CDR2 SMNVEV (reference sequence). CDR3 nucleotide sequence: TGTGCCAGCAGCTTCGCTTCGACAGGGCGGCAGCCCCAGCATTTT. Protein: CASSFASTGRQPQHF.

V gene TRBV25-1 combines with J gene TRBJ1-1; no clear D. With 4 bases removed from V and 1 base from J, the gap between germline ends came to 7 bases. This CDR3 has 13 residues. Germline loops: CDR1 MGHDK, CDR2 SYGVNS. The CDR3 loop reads CASSASGNTEAFF. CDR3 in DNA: TGTGCCAGCAGTGCGTCAGGGAACACTGAAGCTTTCTTT.

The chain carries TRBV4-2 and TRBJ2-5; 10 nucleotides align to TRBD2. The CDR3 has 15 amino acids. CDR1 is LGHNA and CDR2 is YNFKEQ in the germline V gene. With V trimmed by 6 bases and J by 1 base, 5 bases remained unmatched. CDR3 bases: TGTGCCAGCAGTTATAGCGGGGGGAGCCAAGAGACCCAGTACTTC. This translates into CASSYSGGSQETQYF.

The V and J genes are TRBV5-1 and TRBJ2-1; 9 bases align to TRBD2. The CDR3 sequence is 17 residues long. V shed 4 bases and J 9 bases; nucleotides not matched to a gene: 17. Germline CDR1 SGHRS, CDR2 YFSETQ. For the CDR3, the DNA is TGCGCCAGCAGCCATATGCGGGGGTTTAGCGGGAGAGGTGAGCAGTTCTTC. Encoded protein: CASSHMRGFSGRGEQFF.

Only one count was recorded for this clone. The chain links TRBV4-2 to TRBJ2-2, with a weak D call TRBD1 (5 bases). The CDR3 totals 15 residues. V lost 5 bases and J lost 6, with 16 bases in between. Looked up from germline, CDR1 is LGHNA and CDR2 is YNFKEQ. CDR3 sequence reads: CASSLARQGAGELFF. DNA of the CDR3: TGTGCCAGCAGCTTGGCTCGGCAGGGCGCCGGGGAGCTGTTTTTT.

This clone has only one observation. The CDR3 region is CAISGTSKETQYF. CDR3 DNA sequence: TGTGCCATCAGCGGGACAAGTAAAGAGACCCAGTACTTC. The rearrangement links TRBV10-3 to TRBJ2-5, with D perhaps matching TRBD1 (6 bases). V was cut by 6 bases and J by 3 bases, with 11 bases left in between. CDR1 and CDR2 from the germline V gene are ENHRY and SYGVKD. The CDR3 totals 13 residues.

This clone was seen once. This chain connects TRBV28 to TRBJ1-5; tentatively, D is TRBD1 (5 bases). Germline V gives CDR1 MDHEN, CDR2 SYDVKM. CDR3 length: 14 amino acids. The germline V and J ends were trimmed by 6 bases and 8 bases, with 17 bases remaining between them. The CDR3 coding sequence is TGTGCCAGCAGCCTGACCACAGGCGGGAAGCCCCAGCATTTT. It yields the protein CASSLTTGGKPQHF.

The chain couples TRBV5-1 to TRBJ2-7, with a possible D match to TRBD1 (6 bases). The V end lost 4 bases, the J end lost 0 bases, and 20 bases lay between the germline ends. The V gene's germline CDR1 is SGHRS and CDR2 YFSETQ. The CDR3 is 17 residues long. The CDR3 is CASSPTTGRPSSYEQYF. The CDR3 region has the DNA TGCGCCAGCAGCCCGACCACAGGGCGGCCTAGCTCCTACGAGCAGTACTTC.

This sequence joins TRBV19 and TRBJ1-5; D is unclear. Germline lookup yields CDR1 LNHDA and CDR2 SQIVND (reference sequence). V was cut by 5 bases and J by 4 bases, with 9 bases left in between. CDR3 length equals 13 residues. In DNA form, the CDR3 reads TGTGCCAGTAGTTGGACGGCAAATCAGCCCCAGCATTTT. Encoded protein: CASSWTANQPQHF.